This T cell receptor beta chain was identified during a study of cytomegalovirus exposure and HLA in healthy donors. The PCR made use of 60 Vbeta and 13 Jbeta primers. Clones were read by immunoSEQ multiplex PCR, and TCRdb kept only the in-frame ones, dropping some. There are about 170,000 clones in the sample; roughly 81% occur only once, and roughly 2.2% lies in the top ten. The CDR3 spans 19 residues. With V trimmed by 5 bases and J by 0 bases, 12 bases remained unmatched. Germline CDR1 reads SGHVS; CDR2 reads FQNEAQ. Material for sequencing was PBMCs. The V call is TRBV7-8, the J call TRBJ2-2; the match to TRBD1 covers 10 bases. The sequence derives from a man between 18 and 29 years old in good health and CMV-seropositive. This CDR3 reads CASSVTAGTGAANTGELFF. CDR3 DNA: TGTGCCAGCAGCGTAACCGCCGGGACAGGGGCCGCGAACACCGGGGAGCTGTTTTTT.